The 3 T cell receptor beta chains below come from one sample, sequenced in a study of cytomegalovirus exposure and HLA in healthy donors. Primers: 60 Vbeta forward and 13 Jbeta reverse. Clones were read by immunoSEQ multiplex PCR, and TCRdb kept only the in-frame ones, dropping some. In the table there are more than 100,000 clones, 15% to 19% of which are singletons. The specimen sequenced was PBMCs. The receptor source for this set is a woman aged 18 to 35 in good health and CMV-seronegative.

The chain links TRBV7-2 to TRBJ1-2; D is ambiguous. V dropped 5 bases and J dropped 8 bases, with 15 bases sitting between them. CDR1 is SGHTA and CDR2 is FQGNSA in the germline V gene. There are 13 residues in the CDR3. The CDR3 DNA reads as TGTGCCAGCAGCCTGTCAGCGTTTGACGGCTACACCTTC. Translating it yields CASSLSAFDGYTF.

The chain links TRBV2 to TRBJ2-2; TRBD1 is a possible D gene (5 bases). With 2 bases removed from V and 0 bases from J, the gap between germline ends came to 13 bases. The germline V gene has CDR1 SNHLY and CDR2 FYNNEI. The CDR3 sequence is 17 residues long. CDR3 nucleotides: TGTGCCAGCAGTGAATCAGGTGGGGCCGCGAACACCGGGGAGCTGTTTTTT. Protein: CASSESGGAANTGELFF.

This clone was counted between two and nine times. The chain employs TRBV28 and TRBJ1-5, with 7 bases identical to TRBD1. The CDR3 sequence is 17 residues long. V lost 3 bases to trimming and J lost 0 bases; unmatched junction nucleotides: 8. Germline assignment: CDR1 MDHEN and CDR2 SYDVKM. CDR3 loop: CASSFPRGTYSNQPQHF. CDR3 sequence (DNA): TGTGCCAGCAGTTTCCCCAGGGGGACGTATAGCAATCAGCCCCAGCATTTT.